Listed below are T cell receptor beta chains from one sample, sequenced in a study of T cell responses to AZD1222 COVID-19 vaccine. Profiling relied on immunoSEQ multiplex PCR, and the TCRdb table lists in-frame clones only, not all of them. The profile shows 35,000 to 50,000 clones, about four fifths of them singletons. Specimen: peripheral blood, collected 28 days after the second dose of the MenACWY control vaccine. The receptors stem from an adult who received the MenACWY meningococcal vaccine as a control. The CDR3 runs from the conserved cysteine through the conserved F or W. Fields, in order: clone size, V gene, J gene, D gene, CDR3 DNA, CDR3 protein. A D gene is named only where the DNA matches it firmly. Clone size is shown for a subset of rows, as once, few, many or a class of expanded clone.

NA	TRBV7-9	TRBJ1-2	TRBD1	TGTGCCAGCAGCTTAGAACCTGGGACAGTAAGTGGCTACACCTTC	CASSLEPGTVSGYTF
NA	TRBV28	TRBJ1-4	NA	TGTGCCAGCAGTTTAGGACTTGGAGGGTTAGATGAAAAACTGTTTTTT	CASSLGLGGLDEKLFF
NA	TRBV5-8	TRBJ1-2	NA	TGTGCCAGCAGCTTGGTTGTGTCTTTCAACTATGGCTACACCTTC	CASSLVVSFNYGYTF
once	TRBV5-8	TRBJ2-5	TRBD1	TGTGCCAGCAGCCCCGGGACAGGGTACCAAGAGACCCAGTACTTC	CASSPGTGYQETQYF
NA	TRBV5-1	TRBJ1-2	NA	TGCGCCAGCAGCTTAACGACGGGTAACTATGGCTACACCTTC	CASSLTTGNYGYTF
NA	TRBV25-1	TRBJ2-6	NA	TGTGCCAGCAGTGAACAAAGGGCAGCGTCTGGGGCCAACGTCCTGACTTTC	CASSEQRAASGANVLTF
NA	TRBV6-1	TRBJ2-3	NA	TGTGCCAGCAGTGGAACGGACTCCAGTGGGGGTGGTACGCAGTATTTT	CASSGTDSSGGGTQYF
NA	TRBV19	TRBJ2-1	NA	TGTGCCAGTAGCCCGAGTCCGCATCGGGGCCGAGGGTCGTACAATGAGCAGTTCTTC	CASSPSPHRGRGSYNEQFF
NA	TRBV19	TRBJ1-2	NA	TGTGCCAGTAGTATTAACATCGAAAACTATGGCTACACCTTC	CASSINIENYGYTF
NA	TRBV15	TRBJ2-3	NA	TGTGCCACCAGCAGGGGGTTACGGAGGAATCACAGACTTTACACAGATACGCAGTATTTT	CATSRGLRRNHRLYTDTQYF
NA	TRBV28	TRBJ2-7	NA	TGTGCCAGCAGTTTAGTATCCGTCGCCTACGAGCAGTACTTC	CASSLVSVAYEQYF
NA	TRBV7-2	TRBJ2-5	NA	TGTGCCAGCAGCCCCACGGGGCCGAGGGAGACCCAGTACTTC	CASSPTGPRETQYF
NA	TRBV6-6	TRBJ1-1	NA	TGTGCCAGCACCGCCGTTGGACCCGGTGAAGCTTTCTTT	CASTAVGPGEAFF
NA	TRBV9	TRBJ2-5	TRBD1	TGTGCCAGCAGCGTCCAAATGGGACAGAGGCAAGAGACCCAGTACTTC	CASSVQMGQRQETQYF
NA	TRBV30	TRBJ1-5	NA	TGTGCCTGGAGTAGGAGGACTGACAATCAGCCCCAGCATTTT	CAWSRRTDNQPQHF
NA	TRBV19	TRBJ1-5	TRBD1	TGTGCCAGTAGTATTCAGGGGGCTAGTCAGCCCCAGCATTTT	CASSIQGASQPQHF
few	TRBV28	TRBJ2-1	NA	TGTGCCAGCAGATCCTCGGGGGGCGGGAGTGGTGAGCAGTTCTTC	CASRSSGGGSGEQFF
NA	TRBV19	TRBJ1-2	NA	TGTGCCAGTAGGCTAAACGGGGGTGAAGGCTATGGCTACACCTTC	CASRLNGGEGYGYTF
NA	TRBV10-2	TRBJ1-5	NA	TGCGCCAGCAGCTCAGGTGGAGTCGGGGGGTTCGGCAATCAGCCCCAGCATTTT	CASSSGGVGGFGNQPQHF